These 5 T cell receptor beta chains were all obtained from the same sample, sequenced in a study of blood T cell repertoires in COVID-19. Some clones are missing from TCRdb's copy, which holds only in-frame ones; the method was immunoSEQ multiplex PCR. Here the sample spans hundreds of thousands of clones, about 87% being singletons. The sequenced sample was PBMCs or T cells enriched from blood (not recorded which). The receptors stem from a woman aged 40-49 years with acute COVID-19.

J is TRBJ1-4 and V is TRBV21-1. TRBV21-1 is termed a pseudogene. This CDR3 is built from 14 residues. CDR3 DNA: TGTGCCAGCAGCTTCGGGACTCCTAATTGGGGACTGTTTTTT. Translation gives CASSFGTPNWGLFF.

The V gene is TRBV7-3, the J gene TRBJ1-1; weak D call: TRBD1 (5 bases). This CDR3 comprises 13 residues. The V gene lost 4 bases and the J gene lost 1 base, with 7 bases spanning the gap. Germline-derived CDR1 and CDR2 are SGHTA and FQGTGA. The CDR3 here is CASSSTGNTEAFF. CDR3 sequence (DNA): TGTGCCAGCAGCTCCACAGGGAACACTGAAGCTTTCTTT.

The chain links TRBV6-5 to TRBJ2-1; maybe TRBD1 (5 bases). Looked up from germline, CDR1 is MNHEY and CDR2 is SVGAGI. Trimming cost V 4 bases and J 9 bases, with 10 bases left between them. This CDR3 is 12 amino acids long. The chain's CDR3 is CASSFQGREQFF. The DNA for the CDR3 is TGTGCCAGCAGTTTTCAGGGCCGTGAGCAGTTCTTC.

The rearrangement uses TRBV6-4 and TRBJ2-2; 9 bases match TRBD1. Trimming at V came to 6 bases and at J to 3 bases, leaving 5 bases not matched to a gene. The CDR3 is 15 amino acids. CDR1 is MRHNA, CDR2 SNTAGT, per germline. CDR3 coding DNA: TGTGCCAGCAGGGGGGACAGGGACCACACCGGGGAGCTGTTTTTT. It codes for CASRGDRDHTGELFF.

The V gene is TRBV5-4, the J gene TRBJ2-5, with D unclear. CDR3 size: 14 residues. Germline CDR1 SGHNT, CDR2 YYREEE (reference sequence). V lost 0 bases, J lost 3 bases, and 9 bases lay in between. This CDR3 reads CASSLGGLEETQYF. The CDR3 DNA is TGTGCCAGCAGCTTGGGAGGATTAGAAGAGACCCAGTACTTC.